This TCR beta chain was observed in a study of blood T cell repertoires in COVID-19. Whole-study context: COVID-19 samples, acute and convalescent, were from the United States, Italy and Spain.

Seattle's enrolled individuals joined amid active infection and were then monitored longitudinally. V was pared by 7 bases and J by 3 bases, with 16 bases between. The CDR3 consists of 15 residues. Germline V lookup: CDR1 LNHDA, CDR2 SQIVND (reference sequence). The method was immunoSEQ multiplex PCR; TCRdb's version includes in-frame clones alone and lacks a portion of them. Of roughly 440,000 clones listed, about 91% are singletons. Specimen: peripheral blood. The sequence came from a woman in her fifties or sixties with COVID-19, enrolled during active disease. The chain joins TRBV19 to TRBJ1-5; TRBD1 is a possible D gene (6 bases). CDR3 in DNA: TGTGCCAGTAACCGGGGGAGGGGGGCCAATCAGCCCCAGCATTTT. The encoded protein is CASNRGRGANQPQHF.